The clone carrying this T cell receptor beta chain was seen ten or more times. This specimen comes from a study of T cells after yellow fever vaccination. Via MiXCR, TCRdb re-called the 5' RACE reads, giving one row per CDR3 protein. This table holds 30,000 or so distinct CDR3 sequences, over 5% found once. Study-level results: Almost all vaccine-responding clonotypes went undetected in sorted memory subsets on day 0. The study re-detected most primary-vaccination clones after the booster (about 95% CD4, 85% to 90% CD8).

The sequences come from PBMCs, either bulk or a sorted T-cell subset (CD4+, CD8+, memory, or dextramer-sorted; not recorded which), collected on the day of the yellow fever booster vaccination. The sequence was obtained from a young man who received the YFV17D yellow fever vaccine.

The CDR3 loop is CASSAGTRGDTQYF. In DNA, the CDR3 is TGCGCCAGCAGCGCCGGGACCCGAGGAGATACGCAGTATTTT. The chain links TRBV5-1 to TRBJ2-3; either TRBD1 or TRBD2 may supply D (5 bases each). CDR1 is SGHRS, CDR2 YFSETQ, per germline. Between the trimmed V and J ends, which lost 4 bases and 5 bases, there was a span of 14 bases. The CDR3 loop spans 14 amino acids.